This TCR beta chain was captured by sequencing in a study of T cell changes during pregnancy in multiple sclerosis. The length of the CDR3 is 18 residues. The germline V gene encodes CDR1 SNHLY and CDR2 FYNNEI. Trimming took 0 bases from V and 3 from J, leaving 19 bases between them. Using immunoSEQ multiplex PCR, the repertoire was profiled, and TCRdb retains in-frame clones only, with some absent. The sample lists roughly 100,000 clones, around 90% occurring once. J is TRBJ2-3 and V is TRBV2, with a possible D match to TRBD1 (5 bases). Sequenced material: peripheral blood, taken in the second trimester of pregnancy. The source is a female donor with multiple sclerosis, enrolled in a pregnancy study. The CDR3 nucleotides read TGTGCCAGCAGTGAAGCAAGGACGACAGCGAGCTTAACAGATACGCAGTATTTT. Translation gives CASSEARTTASLTDTQYF. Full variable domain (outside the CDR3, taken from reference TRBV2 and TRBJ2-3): EPEVTQTPSHQVTQMGQEVILRCVPISNHLYFYWYRQILGQKVEFLVSFYNNEISEKSEIFDDQFSVERPDGSNFTLKIRSTKLEDSAMYFCASSEARTTASLTDTQYFGPGTRLTVL.